The 25 T cell receptor beta chains given below trace back to one sample, sequenced in a study of shared clonotypes between healthy human individuals. The data were produced by immunoSEQ multiplex PCR, yet TCRdb's version contains in-frame clones alone and is incomplete. The repertoire holds 500,000 to 700,000 clones, with 85% to 95% as singletons. Positive CCR7 selection of CD45RO-negative cells yielded the naive CD8 cells, and terminally differentiated effector memory CD45RA+ cells were excluded. The sequenced sample consisted of naive CD8+ T cells sorted from blood. The receptors originated from a woman in her thirties in good health.

V usage is TRBV27 and J usage is TRBJ2-3; 8 nucleotides match TRBD1. In germline, CDR1 is MNHEY, CDR2 SMNVEV (reference sequence). The CDR3 consists of 15 residues. Losses at the gene ends were 7 bases for V and 7 bases for J; bases not matched to a gene: 13. The CDR3 sequence is CASNQDRGDLYTQYF. CDR3 DNA sequence: TGTGCCAGCAACCAAGACAGGGGCGACCTTTATACGCAGTATTTT.

The V and J genes are TRBV28 and TRBJ2-1, with D uncertain. This CDR3 is 14 amino acids long. V was trimmed by 6 bases and J by 8 bases, leaving 17 bases between them. Looked up from germline, CDR1 is MDHEN and CDR2 is SYDVKM. The CDR3 region is CASSFAGAGYEQFF. The CDR3 DNA reads as TGTGCCAGCAGCTTTGCAGGAGCTGGGTATGAGCAGTTCTTC.

The chain joins TRBV9 to TRBJ2-1; D call uncertain. This CDR3 is built from 13 residues. Trimming shortened V by 4 bases and J by 7 bases, and 12 bases separated the two germline ends. In germline, CDR1 is SGDLS, CDR2 YYNGEE. CDR3 bases: TGTGCCAGCAGCCCAATGGCCGGAAATGAGCAGTTCTTC. Translating gives CASSPMAGNEQFF.

The chain joins TRBV6-6 to TRBJ2-2; D uncertain. Germline-derived CDR1 and CDR2 are MNHNY and SVGAGI (reference sequence). Trimming stripped 7 bases from V and 0 bases from J, with 6 bases between. The CDR3 totals 13 residues. The CDR3 bases are TGTGCCAGCATTAGGGCGAACACCGGGGAGCTGTTTTTT. This translates into CASIRANTGELFF.

The rearrangement uses TRBV28 and TRBJ1-1; maybe TRBD1 (6 bases). Per germline, CDR1 MDHEN and CDR2 SYDVKM. The CDR3 loop spans 13 amino acids. V dropped 3 bases and J dropped 4 bases, with 9 bases sitting between them. This CDR3 reads CASSFLGGTEAFF. The CDR3 nucleotides are TGTGCCAGCAGTTTTTTAGGGGGCACTGAAGCTTTCTTT.

The chain combines TRBV7-7 with TRBJ2-5, with 9 bases fitting TRBD1. Germline V gene sequence: CDR1 SSHAT, CDR2 FNYEAQ (reference sequence). The CDR3 length is 15 residues. V gave up 1 base and J gave up 3 bases; unmatched junction bases: 3. The CDR3 nucleotides are TGTGCCAGCAGCTTAGGGGACAGGGTGGAAGAGACCCAGTACTTC. It yields the protein CASSLGDRVEETQYF.

This chain links TRBV13 with TRBJ2-1; 11 bases are a match to TRBD1. Germline V gene lookup returns CDR1 PRHDT and CDR2 FYEKMQ (reference sequence). V lost 1 base and J lost 8; bases outside the gene matches: 4. This CDR3 has 15 residues. The CDR3 sequence is CASSLAGTGGYEQFF. The CDR3 nucleotides read TGTGCCAGCAGCTTAGCGGGGACAGGGGGATATGAGCAGTTCTTC.

The chain joins TRBV13 to TRBJ1-2; 7 bases line up with TRBD1. V was clipped by 7 bases and J by 8 bases; unmatched bases: 13. The CDR3 has 14 amino acids. Germline V gene sequence: CDR1 PRHDT, CDR2 FYEKMQ (reference sequence). This CDR3 reads CASTNRGLGEGYTF. As DNA, the CDR3 is TGTGCCAGCACGAACAGGGGCTTAGGCGAAGGCTACACCTTC.

This chain links TRBV2 with TRBJ2-2; D is perhaps TRBD1 (6 bases). This CDR3 has 12 residues. The V gene lost 11 bases and the J gene lost 6 bases, with 13 bases spanning the gap. The V gene's germline CDR1 is SNHLY and CDR2 FYNNEI. The CDR3 loop is CAREGGSGELFF. The CDR3 nucleotides read TGTGCCCGCGAAGGGGGATCCGGGGAGCTGTTTTTT.

This chain uses TRBV25-1 with TRBJ1-1, with 7 positions matching TRBD1. The CDR3 runs to 16 residues. CDR1 is MGHDK and CDR2 is SYGVNS in the germline V gene. The junction had 9 bases not matched to a gene; V was cut back by 5 bases and J by 0 bases. The CDR3 nucleotides are TGTGCCAGCAGTTCAAACCGGGACAGAATGAACACTGAAGCTTTCTTT. Translating it yields CASSSNRDRMNTEAFF.

This chain joins TRBV9 and TRBJ2-7; the D is unclear. The CDR3 runs to 16 residues. The V end lost 3 bases, the J end lost 4 bases, and 20 bases lay between the germline ends. Germline lookup yields CDR1 SGDLS and CDR2 YYNGEE. The CDR3, as DNA: TGTGCCAGCAGCGCAACCCTCCGGGCCCCGCTGTACGAGCAGTACTTC. Translated, it gives CASSATLRAPLYEQYF.

The J gene is TRBJ2-7, the V gene TRBV7-2; TRBD2 aligns across 7 bases. CDR1 and CDR2 (germline): SGHTA, FQGNSA. Trimming removed 5 bases from V and 1 base from J; junction bases left unmatched: 8. This CDR3 region has 15 residues. The CDR3 protein is CASSQTGTTSYEQYF. The CDR3 coding sequence is TGTGCCAGCAGCCAGACCGGGACTACTTCCTACGAGCAGTACTTC.

The sample holds one count of this clone. The chain uses TRBV28 and TRBJ2-7; D is ambiguous. The germline CDR1 and CDR2 sequences are MDHEN and SYDVKM. Trimming took off 6 bases at V and 7 bases at J, with 22 bases between the two ends. There are 15 residues in the CDR3. CDR3 coding DNA: TGTGCCAGCAGCGCCATTACCGGTCGTGCGCGGGAGCAGTACTTC. Amino acids: CASSAITGRAREQYF.

The J gene is TRBJ2-6, the V gene TRBV7-3, with 7 bases aligning to TRBD1. V was pared by 5 bases and J by 0 bases, with 4 bases of the junction left unmatched. This CDR3 has 16 residues. Germline V gene lookup returns CDR1 SGHTA and CDR2 FQGTGA. The CDR3 sequence: CASSPSGGSGANVLTF. The CDR3 DNA is TGTGCCAGCAGCCCGTCAGGGGGCTCTGGGGCCAACGTCCTGACTTTC.

The chain's CDR3 is CASSLGRTYEQYF. For the CDR3, the DNA is TGCGCCAGCAGCCTAGGACGGACCTACGAGCAGTACTTC. This rearrangement joins TRBV4-1 to TRBJ2-7; D gene ambiguous. V was cut by 4 bases and J by 2 bases, with 9 bases left in between. This CDR3 comprises 13 residues. CDR1 and CDR2 from the germline V gene are MGHRA and YSYEKL.

The CDR3 loop reads CASSEALTGVTDTQYF. The CDR3 region has the DNA TGCGCCAGCAGTGAAGCCCTGACAGGGGTGACAGATACGCAGTATTTT. The chain recombines TRBV10-2 with TRBJ2-3, with 8 bases identical to TRBD1. Germline V gene lookup returns CDR1 WSHSY and CDR2 SAAADI. The CDR3 consists of 16 residues. V was pared by 3 bases and J by 3 bases, with 8 bases of the junction left unmatched.

A single count supports this clone. V and J are TRBV7-8 and TRBJ2-3, with D perhaps given as TRBD1 or TRBD2 (6 bases each). Trimming took off 5 bases at V and 2 bases at J, with 20 bases between the two ends. CDR3 length equals 17 residues. Germline lookup yields CDR1 SGHVS and CDR2 FQNEAQ. The CDR3 sequence: CASSPNGGGLFTDTQYF. The DNA of the CDR3 is TGTGCCAGCAGCCCCAATGGAGGGGGACTCTTCACAGATACGCAGTATTTT.

This clone was seen only once. This CDR3 is also generated by other DNA sequences in the sample. The V call is TRBV25-1, the J call TRBJ2-7; D remains ambiguous. The CDR3 is 12 residues long. V was trimmed by 1 base and J by 3 bases, leaving 4 bases between them. Germline-derived CDR1 and CDR2 are MGHDK and SYGVNS. The CDR3 coding sequence is TGTGCCAGCAGTGAATCTTACTACGAGCAGTACTTC. This translates into CASSESYYEQYF.

V is TRBV5-4 and J is TRBJ2-3, with D tentatively TRBD1 or TRBD2 (5 bases each). In germline, CDR1 is SGHNT, CDR2 YYREEE (reference sequence). The CDR3 has 15 amino acids. V lost 1 base and J 2 bases, leaving 11 bases between the germline ends. The DNA of the CDR3 is TGTGCCAGCAGCTTGTGGGGGTGGGACACAGATACGCAGTATTTT. Its protein product is CASSLWGWDTDTQYF.

CDR3 DNA: TGTGCCAGCAGCTTCCTTGCGGAGCCCTATAGCAATCAGCCCCAGCATTTT. It yields the protein CASSFLAEPYSNQPQHF. The chain links TRBV7-2 to TRBJ1-5; D unresolved. The CDR3 length is 17 residues. Germline values: CDR1 SGHTA, CDR2 FQGNSA. Trimming stripped 3 bases from V and 0 bases from J, with 15 bases between.

DNA of the CDR3: TGTGCCAGTAGTATAGTACAGAGGAGCTCTGGGGCCAACGTCCTGACTTTC. Amino acid sequence: CASSIVQRSSGANVLTF. The chain joins TRBV19 to TRBJ2-6, with D hard to call. CDR1 is LNHDA and CDR2 is SQIVND in the germline V gene (reference sequence). V lost 1 base to trimming and J lost 0 bases, with 10 bases between them. The CDR3 contains 17 residues.

The V gene is TRBV27, the J gene TRBJ2-7; 7 positions match TRBD2. The V segment lost 5 bases and the J segment 3 bases; nucleotides outside the gene matches: 13. This CDR3 comprises 16 residues. Germline V gives CDR1 MNHEY, CDR2 SMNVEV (reference sequence). CDR3 amino acids: CASSPQPAGLFYEQYF. Written as DNA, the CDR3 is TGTGCCAGCAGTCCTCAGCCAGCGGGACTTTTCTACGAGCAGTACTTC.

There are a few counts of this clone. The chain employs TRBV5-4 and TRBJ2-7, with a possible D match to TRBD2 (5 bases). This CDR3 spans 14 amino acids. V gave up 0 bases and J gave up 7 bases, with 14 bases separating them. Germline CDR1 is SGHNT and CDR2 is YYREEE (reference sequence). The CDR3: CASSLAAEAVEQYF. DNA of the CDR3: TGTGCCAGCAGCTTGGCAGCGGAGGCCGTGGAGCAGTACTTC. The whole variable domain, remainder taken from reference TRBV5-4 and TRBJ2-7, is ETGVTQSPTHLIKTRGQQVTLRCSSQSGHNTVSWYQQALGQGPQFIFQYYREEENGRGNFPPRFSGLQFPNYSSELNVNALELDDSALYLCASSLAAEAVEQYFGPGTRLTVT.

The chain links TRBV27 to TRBJ2-7, with D maybe TRBD1 (6 bases). V lost 5 bases, J lost 7 bases, and 15 bases lay in between. The CDR3 is 13 residues long. Germline CDR1 MNHEY, CDR2 SMNVEV (reference sequence). The CDR3 DNA is TGTGCCAGCAGTCCAGCAGGGGTGGGGGAGCAGTACTTC. It translates to CASSPAGVGEQYF.

The chain recombines TRBV28 with TRBJ1-2, with a possible D match to TRBD1 (6 bases). CDR1 and CDR2 from the germline V gene are MDHEN and SYDVKM. This CDR3 has 14 amino acids. V lost 1 base and J 4 bases, leaving 10 bases between the germline ends. CDR3 amino acids: CASSLLSGVYGYTF. CDR3 nucleotide sequence: TGTGCCAGCAGTTTATTGTCAGGGGTCTATGGCTACACCTTC.